The 2 T cell receptor beta chains listed next were all sequenced from one sample in a study of graft-versus-host responses after intestinal transplantation. Repertoires were generated with immunoSEQ multiplex PCR, while TCRdb's copy carries only in-frame clones and drops some. The sample has around 43,000 clones; roughly nine tenths are singletons. The specimen was PBMCs, collected 524 days after transplant. Source of these receptors: a human patient who received an intestinal transplant, so some T cells may come from the graft donor.

The chain carries TRBV7-9 and TRBJ1-5; D is possibly TRBD1 (5 bases). Deletions cut 3 bases from V and 7 bases from J, with 13 bases between. CDR1 and CDR2 from the germline V gene are SEHNR and FQNEAQ (reference sequence). CDR3 length: 14 amino acids. CDR3: CASSFGTEGQPQHF. The CDR3 DNA follows: TGTGCCAGCAGCTTCGGGACCGAGGGACAGCCCCAGCATTTT.

The chain couples TRBV27 to TRBJ1-4, with D maybe TRBD1 (5 bases). Trimming removed 3 bases from V and 4 bases from J, with 15 bases in between. This CDR3 spans 16 amino acids. Germline lookup yields CDR1 MNHEY and CDR2 SMNVEV (reference sequence). CDR3 DNA: TGTGCCAGCAGTTTCGGCAGGGTGGGGGTTAATGAAAAACTGTTTTTT. As protein: CASSFGRVGVNEKLFF.